The clone carrying this T cell receptor beta chain has a single count. V was pared by 1 base and J by 2 bases, with 12 bases between. The CDR3 extends over 15 amino acids. Germline V gene data show CDR1 as SGHRS and CDR2 as YFSETQ. The TCR beta repertoire was assessed by survey-level immunoSEQ sequencing. Sequencing used immunoSEQ multiplex PCR; TCRdb keeps in-frame clones, though not all of them. The data hold approximately 50,000 clones, with 85% to 95% observed a single time. The TCR was taken from a man in his forties with rheumatoid arthritis. The V gene is TRBV5-1, the J gene TRBJ1-2; tentatively, D is TRBD1 (5 bases). The source material was PBMCs. This chain's CDR3 is CASSLSQGQNYGYTF. The CDR3 DNA reads TGCGCCAGCAGCTTGTCTCAGGGCCAGAACTATGGCTACACCTTC. The whole variable domain, filled in from reference TRBV5-1 and TRBJ1-2, reads KAGVTQTPRYLIKTRGQQVTLSCSPISGHRSVSWYQQTPGQGLQFLFEYFSETQRNKGNFPGRFSGRQFSNSRSEMNVSTLELGDSALYLCASSLSQGQNYGYTFGSGTRLTVV.